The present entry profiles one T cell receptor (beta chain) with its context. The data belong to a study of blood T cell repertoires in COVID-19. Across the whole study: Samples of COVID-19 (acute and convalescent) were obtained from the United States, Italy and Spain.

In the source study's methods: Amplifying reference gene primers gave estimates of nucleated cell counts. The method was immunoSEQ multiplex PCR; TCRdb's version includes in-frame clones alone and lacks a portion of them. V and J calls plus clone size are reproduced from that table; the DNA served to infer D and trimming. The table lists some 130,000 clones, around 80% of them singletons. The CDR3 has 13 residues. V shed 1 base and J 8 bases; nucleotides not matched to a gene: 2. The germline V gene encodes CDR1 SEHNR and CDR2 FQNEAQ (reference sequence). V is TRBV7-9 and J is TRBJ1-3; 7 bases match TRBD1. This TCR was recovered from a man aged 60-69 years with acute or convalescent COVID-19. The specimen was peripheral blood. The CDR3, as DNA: TGTGCCAGCAGCTTAGACAGGGGAGACACCATATATTTT. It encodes CASSLDRGDTIYF.